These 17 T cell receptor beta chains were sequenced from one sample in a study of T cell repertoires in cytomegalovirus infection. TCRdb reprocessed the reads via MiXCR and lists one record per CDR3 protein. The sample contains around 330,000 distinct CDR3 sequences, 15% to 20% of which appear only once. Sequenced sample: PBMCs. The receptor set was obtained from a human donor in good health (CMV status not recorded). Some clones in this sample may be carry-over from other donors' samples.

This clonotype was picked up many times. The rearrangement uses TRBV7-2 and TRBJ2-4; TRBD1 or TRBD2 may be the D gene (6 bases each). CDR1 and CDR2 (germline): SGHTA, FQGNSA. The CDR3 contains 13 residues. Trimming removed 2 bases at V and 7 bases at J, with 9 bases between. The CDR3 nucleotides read TGTGCCAGCAGCTTAAGGGGGGAGAACATTCAGTACTTC. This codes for CASSLRGENIQYF.

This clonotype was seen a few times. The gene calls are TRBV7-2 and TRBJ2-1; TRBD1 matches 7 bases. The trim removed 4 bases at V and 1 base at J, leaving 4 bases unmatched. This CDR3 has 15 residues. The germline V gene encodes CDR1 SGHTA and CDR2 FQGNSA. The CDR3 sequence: CASSSDRASYNEQFF. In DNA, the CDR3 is TGTGCCAGCAGCTCCGACAGGGCTTCCTACAATGAGCAGTTCTTC.

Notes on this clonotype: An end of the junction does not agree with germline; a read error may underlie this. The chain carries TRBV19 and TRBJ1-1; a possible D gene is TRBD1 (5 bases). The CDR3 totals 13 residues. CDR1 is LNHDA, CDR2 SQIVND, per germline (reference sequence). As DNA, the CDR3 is TGTGCCAGTAGTGTGACAGCTAACACCGAAGCTTTCTTT. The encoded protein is CASSVTANTEAFF. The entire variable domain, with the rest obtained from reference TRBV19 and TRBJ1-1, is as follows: DGGITQSPKYLFRKEGQNVTLSCEQNLNHDAMYWYRQDPGQGLRLIYYSQIVNDFQKGDIAEGYSVSREKKESFPLTVTSAQKNPTAFYLCASSVTANTEAFFGQGTRLTVV.

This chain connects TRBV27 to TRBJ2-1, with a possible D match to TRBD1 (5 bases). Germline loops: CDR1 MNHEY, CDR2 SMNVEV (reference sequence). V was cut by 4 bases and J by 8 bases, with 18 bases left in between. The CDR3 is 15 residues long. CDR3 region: CASSSSGNSFYEQFF. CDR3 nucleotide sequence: TGTGCCAGCAGTTCGTCAGGGAATAGTTTTTATGAGCAGTTCTTC.

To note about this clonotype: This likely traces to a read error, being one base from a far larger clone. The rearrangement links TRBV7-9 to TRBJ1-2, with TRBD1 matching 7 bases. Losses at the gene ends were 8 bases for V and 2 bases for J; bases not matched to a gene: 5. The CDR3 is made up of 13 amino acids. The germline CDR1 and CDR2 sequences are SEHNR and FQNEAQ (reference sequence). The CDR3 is CASGSTGNYGYTF. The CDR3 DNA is TGTGCCAGCGGCTCGACAGGGAACTATGGCTACACCTTC.

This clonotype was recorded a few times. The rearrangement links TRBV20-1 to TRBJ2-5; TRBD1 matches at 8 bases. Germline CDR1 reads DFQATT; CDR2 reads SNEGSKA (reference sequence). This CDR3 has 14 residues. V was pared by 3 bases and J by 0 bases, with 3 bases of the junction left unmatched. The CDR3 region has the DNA TGCAGTGCTAGTCCAGGGGGCAACCAAGAGACCCAGTACTTC. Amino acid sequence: CSASPGGNQETQYF.

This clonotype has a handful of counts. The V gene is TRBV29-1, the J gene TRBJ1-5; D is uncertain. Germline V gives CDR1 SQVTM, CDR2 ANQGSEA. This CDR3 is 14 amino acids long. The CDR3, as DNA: TGCAGGTACCGAATCATCCCTTCTTTTCAGCCCCAGCATTTT. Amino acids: CRYRIIPSFQPQHF.

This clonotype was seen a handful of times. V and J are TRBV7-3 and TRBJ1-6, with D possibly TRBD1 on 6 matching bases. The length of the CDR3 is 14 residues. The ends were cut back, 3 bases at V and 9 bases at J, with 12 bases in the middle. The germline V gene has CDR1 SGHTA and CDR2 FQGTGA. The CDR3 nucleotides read TGTGCCAGCAGCTTGGGGGGCATTGGTTCACCCCTCCACTTT. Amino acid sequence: CASSLGGIGSPLHF.

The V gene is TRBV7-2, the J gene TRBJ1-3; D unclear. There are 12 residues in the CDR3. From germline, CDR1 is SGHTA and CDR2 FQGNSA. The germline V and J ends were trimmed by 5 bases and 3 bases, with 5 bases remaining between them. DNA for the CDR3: TGTGCCAGCAGCAGAGGTGGAAACACCATATATTTT. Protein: CASSRGGNTIYF.

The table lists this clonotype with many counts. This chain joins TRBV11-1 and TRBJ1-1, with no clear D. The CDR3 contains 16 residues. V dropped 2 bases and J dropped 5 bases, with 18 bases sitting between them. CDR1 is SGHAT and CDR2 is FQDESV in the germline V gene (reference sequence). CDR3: CASSLPPSGVGTEAFF. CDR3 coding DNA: TGTGCCAGCAGCTTACCCCCGAGCGGGGTCGGGACTGAAGCTTTCTTT.

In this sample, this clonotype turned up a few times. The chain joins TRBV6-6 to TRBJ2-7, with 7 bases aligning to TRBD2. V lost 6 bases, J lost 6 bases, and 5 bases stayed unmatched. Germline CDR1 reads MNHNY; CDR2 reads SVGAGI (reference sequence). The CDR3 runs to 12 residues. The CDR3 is CASRPGLGEQYF. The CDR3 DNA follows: TGTGCCAGCAGACCTGGACTAGGCGAGCAGTACTTC.

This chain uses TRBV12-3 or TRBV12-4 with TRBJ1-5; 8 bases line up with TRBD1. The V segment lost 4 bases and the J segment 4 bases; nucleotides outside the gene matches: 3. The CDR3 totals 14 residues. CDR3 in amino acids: CASSSTGVNQPQHF. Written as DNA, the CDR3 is TGTGCCAGCAGTTCGACAGGGGTTAATCAGCCCCAGCATTTT.

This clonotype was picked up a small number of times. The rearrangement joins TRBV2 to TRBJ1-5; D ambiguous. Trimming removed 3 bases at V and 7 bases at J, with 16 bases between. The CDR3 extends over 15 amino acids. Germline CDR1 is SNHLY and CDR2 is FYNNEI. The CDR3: CASSEGGPGGQPQHF. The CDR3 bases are TGTGCCAGCAGTGAGGGAGGGCCGGGAGGGCAGCCCCAGCATTTT.

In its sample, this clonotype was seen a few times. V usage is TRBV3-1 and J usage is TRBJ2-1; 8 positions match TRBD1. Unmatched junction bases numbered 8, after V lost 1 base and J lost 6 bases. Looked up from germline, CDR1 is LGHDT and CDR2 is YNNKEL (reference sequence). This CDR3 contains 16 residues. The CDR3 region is CASSQGGQGLINEQFF. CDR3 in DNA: TGTGCCAGCAGCCAAGGAGGACAGGGTTTAATCAATGAGCAGTTCTTC.

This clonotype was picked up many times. The CDR3 DNA is TGTGCCAGCAGCCCCCAGGGCCCTCGCAATCAGCCCCAGCATTTT. Protein product: CASSPQGPRNQPQHF. J is TRBJ1-5 and V is TRBV12-3 or TRBV12-4; tentatively, D is TRBD1 (5 bases). Trimming pared 6 bases from V and 2 bases from J, leaving 14 bases between. The CDR3 sequence is 15 residues long.

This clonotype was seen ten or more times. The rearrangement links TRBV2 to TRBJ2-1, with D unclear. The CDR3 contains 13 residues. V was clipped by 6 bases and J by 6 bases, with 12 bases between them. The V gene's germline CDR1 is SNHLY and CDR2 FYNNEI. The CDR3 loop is CASSVKWTNEQFF. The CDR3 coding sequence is TGTGCCAGCAGCGTAAAATGGACCAATGAGCAGTTCTTC.

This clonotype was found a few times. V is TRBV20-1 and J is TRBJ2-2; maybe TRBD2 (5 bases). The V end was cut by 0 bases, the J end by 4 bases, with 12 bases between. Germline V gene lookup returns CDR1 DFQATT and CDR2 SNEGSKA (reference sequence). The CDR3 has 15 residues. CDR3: CSARDERRRTGELFF. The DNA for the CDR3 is TGCAGTGCTAGAGATGAGCGGAGGCGCACCGGGGAGCTGTTTTTT.